This TCR beta chain was sequenced in a study of identical twins. V was cut by 3 bases and J by 2 bases, with 8 bases left in between. CDR1 and CDR2 from the germline V gene are SQVTM and ANQGSEA. This CDR3 has 12 residues. TCRdb independently ran MiXCR on the 5' RACE reads; one entry per CDR3 protein. The repertoire consists of about 890,000 distinct CDR3 sequences, with roughly 12% occurring once and the leading ten covering 1.5% to 2%. Whole-study results and caveats: Insertions were reduced in abundant cord blood beta clonotypes but not in memory repertoires.

Details on this clonotype: Its specificity is unknown.

The same data also went into a second study, on yellow fever vaccine responses in identical twins. That publication notes: Convergence reportedly seemed to mark part of the twins' vaccine T cell response, with personalization marking the rest.

This clonotype was obtained from a woman aged 18-29 years in good health. The chain links TRBV29-1 to TRBJ2-7; D is unclear. The specimen sequenced was PBMCs. CDR3 nucleotides: TGCAGCGTTGAGGCGGCCACCTACGAGCAGTACTTC. It codes for CSVEAATYEQYF.